This T cell receptor beta chain originates from a study of blood T cells in healthy people across ages. Germline V gene data show CDR1 as DFQATT and CDR2 as SNEGSKA (reference sequence). The CDR3 runs 13 residues. V lost 3 bases to trimming and J lost 3 bases, with 6 bases between them. Through a sample-barcoded 5' primer and a J-beta primer mix, a second PCR was run for roughly 7 to 11 cycles. TCRdb recomputed calls from the 5' RACE reads with MiXCR, one row per CDR3 protein. The profile shows some 690,000 distinct CDR3 sequences, approximately 21% of them singletons. The chain recombines TRBV20-1 with TRBJ2-6; D gene unclear. This clonotype originated in a man aged 65-85 years in good health. The sequencing input was blood. DNA of the CDR3: TGCAGTGCTAGTGATGGTGGGGCCAACGTCCTGACTTTC. Encoded protein: CSASDGGANVLTF.